This T cell receptor beta chain was obtained from a study of beta chain features in type 1 diabetes (dated by TCRdb to 2016 to 2019). Broadly, across the study: Mean age, gender distribution, total cell number and subset yield did not differ between patients and healthy donors. The study compared TCRB repertoires of sorted circulating CD4+ T cell subsets between recently diagnosed type 1 diabetes patients and matched healthy donors. A total of roughly 99,000,000 sorted cells were examined across all samples, and the number of cells per subset was strongly correlated with RNA yield. Regulatory and stem cell-like memory subsets were isolated from only 8 patients and about eight healthy donors, whereas naive and central memory subsets came from all 28 donors. Here is what the overall study found, with its caveats: Sequencing cDNA rather than genomic DNA could over-represent highly expressing activated cells, although activation and CD3 levels did not differ between groups. PCR may preferentially amplify shorter templates, but because patient and control samples were amplified and corrected together, any resulting skew would affect both groups equally. Fewer insertions and more nucleotide deletions at VDJ recombination sites were observed in patients with type 1 diabetes, implying thymic rearrangement abnormalities. The naive, central memory and regulatory TCRB repertoires appeared to resemble one another more closely among patients than among healthy donors. In all four CD4+ subsets, TCRB CDR3 length was moderately but significantly shorter in type 1 diabetes patients. Only small numbers of individuals were included in the HLA sub-analyses, which left unresolved whether HLA type had any influence on TCRB rearrangement.

All of the isolated RNA was reverse transcribed with the High Capacity cDNA Reverse Transcription Kit, so expressed TCRB transcripts were sequenced. Deep immunoSEQ sequencing was applied to naive, central memory and regulatory T cell samples, giving an average of roughly 3.5 million total reads per sample. Sorted cells were lysed in RLT buffer and RNA was extracted with DNase-treated RNeasy Micro or Mini kits, depending on cell number. Each cell subset was processed separately to prevent cross-contamination, with patient and healthy donor samples processed together. Using the immunoSEQ multiplex PCR, TCRB sequences were amplified from cDNA into 87-bp fragments spanning the CDR3 region. The amplicons were sequenced using the Illumina HiSeq platform. As for the original processing: PCR bias was computationally corrected using synthetic template baselines, reads within Hamming distance 2 were collapsed, and singletons that could not be merged were discarded. Reads were aligned to IMGT to assign V, D and J genes, CDR3 length, and insertions or deletions at six rearrangement sites. Clonotype counts were normalized to sorted cell number within each subset before computing true diversity and Gini coefficients with the tcR R package. The overlap coefficient, calculated on TCRB nucleotide sequences, was used to quantify repertoire sharing. Out-of-frame TCRB sequences from naive cells were analyzed to stand in for the pre-selection repertoire. TCRdb re-hosts the immuneACCESS table, in-frame sequences only. Its copies lack some clones; in the studies checked, an unresolved V gene accounts for under half of them, and the cause for the rest is not known. For V, J and clone size, that table is used; D and trimming come from the DNA. Within this sample are more than 250,000 clones, with approximately 20% of them counted one time only. The ten largest clones capture about 0.027% of the sample.

This clone was detected only a few times. It lacks a known antigen. One base away there is no much larger clone; base qualities are not given. The CDR3 spans 15 residues, from the cysteine through the phenylalanine. The sequence is cut down to CDR3 DNA, 45 bases in frame from base 1. The germline V and J ends show losses of 5 bases and 0 bases respectively, and no gene match explains 8 bases of the junction. CDR1 and CDR2, per the germline V gene (reference sequence), are GTSNPN and SVGIG. From each donor, a single peripheral blood sample of approximately 110 mL on average was drawn into heparinised tubes. Naive, central memory, regulatory and stem cell-like memory CD4+ T cells were sorted on a BD FACSAria II using a panel including CD45RO, CCR7, CD25, CD127, CD95 and CD27. Purity was above 98% for every sorted population. PBMCs were separated immediately by Lymphoprep density gradient centrifugation and were stained directly, without being cultured. Samples were stained and sorted in pairs, with one healthy donor and one patient per experiment, so that batch effects were minimized.

The source is a woman aged 40 to 50 with type 1 diabetes. The chain was built from TRBV30 and TRBJ2-5, and TRBD1 matches 8 of the central bases. The sample taken for sequencing was naive CD4+ T cells from blood. The cell subset or site label corresponds to: true naive CD4+ T cells. The CDR3 protein sequence reads: CAWHPPGQDQETQYF. The sequenced DNA is TGTGCCTGGCACCCTCCGGGACAGGACCAAGAGACCCAGTACTTC.